This T cell receptor beta chain was sequenced in a study of PD-1 blockade in classical Hodgkin lymphoma. Relapses following autologous stem cell transplantation were seen in all patients, with brentuximab vedotin exposure varying. In germline, CDR1 is SGHNT, CDR2 YENEEA. This CDR3 spans 15 amino acids. Trimming took 4 bases from V and 0 from J, leaving 11 bases between them. Assay used: immunoSEQ multiplex PCR; TCRdb lists only in-frame clones, some missing. The sample has about 6,300 clones; 85% to 90% are singletons. This chain connects TRBV11-3 to TRBJ2-3; no definite D call. This receptor was obtained from a human donor with classical Hodgkin lymphoma. Here the sequenced sample was peripheral blood mononuclear cells (PBMCs), taken before the second cycle of nivolumab. The CDR3 coding sequence is TGTGCCAGCAGCTACTTAGGTGAAAGCACAGATACGCAGTATTTT. It encodes CASSYLGESTDTQYF.